Included here is one T cell receptor beta chain sequence, with context. Its antigen is currently unknown. Mismatch with germline at one junction end may stem from a read error. Germline-derived CDR1 and CDR2 are SQVTM and ANQGSEA. The CDR3 length is 15 residues. This specimen comes from a study of tumor and adjacent non-tumor tissue in lung cancer. Study observations and caveats: Tumor repertoires had a smaller top 100 clone share than normal lung.

This sample's RNA came from whole unsorted tissue. TCRbeta libraries were built with three rounds of nested PCR, modified from ARM-PCR. Each CDR3 protein gets one entry after TCRdb re-called the multiplex PCR reads with MiXCR. The sample consists of tens of thousands of distinct CDR3 sequences, about three quarters of them appearing once. This chain links TRBV29-1 with TRBJ2-3, with TRBD1 matching over 8 bases. Sequencing was done on a sample of lung tumor tissue. The source of this sequence is a man between 60 and 75 years old with non-small cell lung cancer. The CDR3 bases are TGCGGCGCCCAGACAGGGGCGGGTAGCACAGATACCCAGTATTTT. This encodes CGAQTGAGSTDTQYF.